One sample yielded the 5 T cell receptor beta chains listed below, sequenced in a study of blood T cell repertoires in COVID-19. Assay used: immunoSEQ multiplex PCR; TCRdb lists only in-frame clones, some missing. The table shows 50,000 to 75,000 clones, with more than 70% occurring only once. Sequenced input: peripheral blood. These receptor sequences come from a man between 60 and 75 years old with acute or convalescent COVID-19.

This chain links TRBV2 with TRBJ2-2, with 7 bases matching TRBD2. CDR3 length: 13 residues. Germline V gene data show CDR1 as SNHLY and CDR2 as FYNNEI. V was clipped by 7 bases and J by 6 bases; unmatched bases: 5. CDR3 in amino acids: CASIMSGAGELFF. CDR3 nucleotide sequence: TGTGCCAGCATCATGAGCGGGGCCGGGGAGCTGTTTTTT.

V is TRBV7-2 and J is TRBJ2-7; tentative D call: TRBD2 (5 bases). This CDR3 is built from 14 residues. V was clipped by 0 bases and J by 5 bases, with 11 bases between them. CDR1 is SGHTA and CDR2 is FQGNSA in the germline V gene. CDR3 in amino acids: CASSLARGNDEQYF. For the CDR3, the DNA is TGTGCCAGCAGCTTAGCCCGGGGAAACGACGAGCAGTACTTC.

V and J are TRBV6-6 and TRBJ1-1; D possibly corresponds to TRBD1 (6 bases). Germline V gene data show CDR1 as MNHNY and CDR2 as SVGAGI (reference sequence). This CDR3 region has 15 residues. Trimming shortened V by 2 bases and J by 2 bases, and 12 bases separated the two germline ends. The CDR3 coding sequence is TGTGCCAGCAGTTACCAGGGGACGGCCAACACTGAAGCTTTCTTT. Translation gives CASSYQGTANTEAFF.

The rearrangement uses TRBV15 and TRBJ1-1; no clear D gene. Germline V gene sequence: CDR1 LNHNV, CDR2 YYDKDF (reference sequence). Between the trimmed V and J ends, which lost 3 bases and 5 bases, there was a span of 16 bases. This CDR3 spans 15 amino acids. The CDR3: CATSSSGLGLTEAFF. In nucleotides, the CDR3 is TGTGCCACCAGCAGCTCTGGACTGGGATTAACTGAAGCTTTCTTT.

This clone was counted a single time. The V and J genes are TRBV2 and TRBJ1-2; D is uncertain. The CDR3 totals 14 residues. Trimming removed 7 bases at V and 1 base at J, with 13 bases between. Germline V CDR1 and CDR2: SNHLY, FYNNEI. The CDR3 DNA follows: TGTGCCAGCACCGCGGGAAACCTTAACTATGGCTACACCTTC. This codes for CASTAGNLNYGYTF.